This T cell receptor (beta chain) was captured in a study of blood T cell repertoires in COVID-19. The CDR3 contains 21 residues. The protocol was immunoSEQ multiplex PCR, while the TCRdb copy is restricted to in-frame clones and leaves out a portion. The sample has some 200,000 clones, roughly four fifths seen once. This sequence joins TRBV21-1 and TRBJ2-2; TRBD1 is the table's D call and was not checked against the DNA. TRBV21-1 is a recognized pseudogene. The TCR comes from a woman aged 40 to 55 with acute or convalescent COVID-19. Sequenced input: peripheral blood. The CDR3 DNA reads TGTGCCAGCAGGGCGGGACAGGGGAGTTCGGTCCCGCACCGAGGGACCGGGGAGCTGTTTTTT. Amino acid sequence: CASRAGQGSSVPHRGTGELFF.